This TCR beta chain was recorded in a study of technical replicates of blood from several donors. Here immunoSEQ multiplex PCR was the method, and the copy in TCRdb shows in-frame clones only, minus some. The table includes approximately 94,000 clones, 90% to 96% detected once. The clonotype originates from a human donor in good health. The sequenced sample was T cells isolated from PBMCs.

The CDR3 loop is CASSKLAGETQYF. DNA for the CDR3: TGTGCCAGCAGCAAACTAGCGGGAGAGACCCAGTACTTC. V is TRBV7-9 and J is TRBJ2-5; 9 positions agree with TRBD2. This CDR3 region has 13 residues. Germline trimming cut 5 bases from V and 4 bases from J; bases unmatched to any gene: 2. The germline gives CDR1 SEHNR, CDR2 FQNEAQ (reference sequence).